This T cell receptor (beta chain) originates from a study of cytomegalovirus exposure and HLA in healthy donors (dated by TCRdb to about 2017). In terms of the full investigation: According to an earlier analysis of around 600 of the donors, about 179 million T cells yielded 90 million to 140 million unique TCR beta sequences and more than 250 Gb of sequence data. In a later analysis, previously published TCR beta repertoires from several hundred donors were re-analyzed and high-resolution HLA genotyping was added so that TCR occurrence patterns could be studied. HLA typing included class I and class II loci at four-digit resolution. Roughly 290 gigabases of sequencing data and around 88 million unique TCR sequences made up an early release that covered approximately 650 HLA-typed donors. In an earlier analysis of about 590 of the donors, high-throughput TCR beta sequencing was used to judge whether each TCR beta V gene segment behaved as functional or pseudogenic. A later genetic analysis took genome-wide SNP genotypes for about 65% of the roughly 670 donors and used that subset as a discovery cohort. Of the roughly 390 genotyped donors, 65% to 90% were placed in the genetic ancestry cluster associated with self-reported Caucasian donors. The study profiled the T cell repertoires of about 720 subjects by immunosequencing and related them to cytomegalovirus serostatus. Alongside the repertoire data, information on donor age, sex, ethnicity and CMV serostatus was compiled. Several DR-DQ haplotypes were handled as single units for association and clustering because linkage in the cohort was strong. Every repertoire in the discovery cohort had been generated on one and the same sequencing platform. The study combined high-throughput TCR immunosequencing, statistical association of individual TCRs with disease status, and machine learning to predict cytomegalovirus infection status. The study aimed to test whether cataloging public T cell receptors could reveal signatures of past pathogen exposure. A separate validation cohort of more than 100 different subjects was used in addition to the 666-subject first cohort. Rather than using new phenotypic data, the later analysis identified candidate immune exposures from TCR beta sequences and from how often those sequences occurred across donors. Among about 400 genotyped donors of the cohort, an average of approximately 200,000 unique TCR beta nucleotide sequences was sequenced per donor, of which 15% to 20% were non-productive. The number of typed donors differed by locus: about 629-630 for A, B, C, DRB1 and DQB1; some 500 for DQA1; 606 for DPA1; and 400 to 480 for DPB1.

A word on this clone: It has no known antigen specificity. No clone much larger than this one lies a single base away; base qualities are absent.

The paper's findings and limits, for the study overall: According to a later analysis, parvovirus B19, influenza, CMV and Epstein-Barr virus appeared linked to several top co-occurrence clusters. Assigning TCR associations to individual alleles was difficult when HLA alleles, especially DR and DQ, strongly co-occurred. CMV serostatus was the only immune exposure information available for the cohort. A further reported finding was that TCR beta sequences accurately predicted the HLA-A and HLA-B alleles for most subjects in the first cohort. Because counts were too low, some 17 rarely observed V segments, including chromosome 9 orphons, were excluded from the earlier analysis of fewer than 650 of the donors. Presence/absence analyses assumed roughly uniform sequencing depth across donors, an assumption that may not hold. The sequencing pipeline was judged likely to have produced a cluster of highly shared sequence variants as a technical artifact. Correlated functional status among segregating V segments might be attributable to linkage disequilibrium, but an unknown experimental factor could not be ruled out. An association between a missense DCLRE1C variant and V-gene and J-gene trimming of TCR beta chains was found in a later genetic analysis and replicated in an independent cohort. In a later analysis, the rate of TCR association differed among HLA loci, with DRB1 alleles having the most associated TCRs and HLA-C alleles having the fewest. In a later analysis, HLA-associated TCR beta chains showed more clonal expansion and lower generation probabilities than non-associated chains that were equally common. According to the authors, the approach could potentially be generalized to other disease states and immunological phenotypes. The cohort was sequenced for TCR beta chains only, and without alpha or paired-chain data the features that could be detected were limited. The classifier was reported to diagnose cytomegalovirus status with high specificity and sensitivity in both the original cohort and the validation cohort. Because HLA typing was missing for some donors at each locus, association tests included only the typed subset. A few of the identified cytomegalovirus-associated TCR beta chains were confirmed in vitro to be specific for cytomegalovirus antigens. Compared with the roughly 700-donor mean, donors in an Asian-associated ancestry cluster had fewer N-insertions in productive TCRs, according to a later genetic analysis. Across donors, most TCR sequences were observed very rarely, whereas some public TCRs were present in many individuals. In the study, 150 to 200 TCR beta chains were listed as associated with cytomegalovirus. Most CMV-associated TCR beta chains appeared to be HLA-restricted in a later analysis, and the HLA associations seemed to be driven largely by CMV exposure. A later analysis associated about 17,000 TCR beta sequences with specific HLA alleles at a false discovery rate of 0.05. In an earlier analysis of about 550 of the donors, most TCR beta V segments were observed in productive rearrangements about 90% or about 30% of the time, broadly matching IMGT annotations.

The library came from the immunoSEQ multiplex PCR assay. For the multiplex PCR, a mixture combining 60 forward primers for TCR Vbeta segments and 13 reverse primers for TCR Jbeta segments was used. A multiplex PCR assay on genomic DNA amplified the CDR3 region of rearranged TCR beta genes. The amplified TCR beta libraries were sequenced on the Illumina HiSeq System as 87-base-pair reads. Under the source paper's analysis protocol: In a later analysis, approximately 74 million unique TCR beta chains were counted across the 500 to 850 repertoires, and roughly 10 million of these chains were shared by at least two donors. Raw reads were error-corrected and collapsed into unique sequences by a nearest-neighbor algorithm in which closely related sequences were merged to remove PCR and sequencing errors. Alignment of CDR3 sequences to IMGT reference sequences was used to assign V, D and J gene segments. For a sequence to be retained, a match of at least six nucleotides was required to both a V gene segment and a J gene segment. Rearrangements were classified as productive when the CDR3 lacked stop codons and remained in frame with V and J, and all other rearrangements were classified as non-productive. Following IMGT convention, CDR3 was defined as the stretch from the second conserved V-encoded cysteine up to the conserved J-encoded phenylalanine. The earlier analysis of some 600 of the donors excluded sequences that lacked an unambiguous match to a single V gene segment. In an earlier analysis of roughly 500 of the donors, V segments were called functional above 56.7% productive rearrangements and were called segregating when the between-donor standard deviation exceeded 5%. A statistical classification framework was developed to diagnose cytomegalovirus status using the catalog of TCR beta chain sequences. In a later analysis, TCR nucleotide sequences were compared against IMGT/GENE-DB human TR gene sequences so that V and J genes could be assigned. Using the TCRdist pipeline, a later analysis assigned CDR3 sequences along with most-parsimonious VDJ recombination scenarios. In a later analysis, each TCR beta chain was defined by its CDR3 amino acid sequence together with its V-gene family, and reads without a unique V-gene family were excluded. In a later analysis, 550 to 650 highly shared, low-generation-probability nucleotide sequences were removed to address suspected cross-contamination and a sequencing artifact. In a later analysis, a clonal expansion index for each public chain was calculated from normalized within-repertoire ranks of inferred template counts. In a later analysis, generation probabilities were computed using a VDJ recombination model fitted to out-of-frame rearrangements, and the results were checked against IGoR. Hypergeometric tests were used in a later analysis to score TCR-TCR, TCR-HLA and TCR-CMV co-occurrence, with a repertoire-size bias correction applied to the TCR pairs. In a later analysis, false discovery rates were estimated by permuting HLA or CMV assignments 20 times. In a later analysis, co-occurring TCRs were grouped using DBSCAN, with TCRdist sequence similarity added in when clustering inside HLA-allele-positive subsets. Repertoires with fewer than 30,000 or more than 120,000 public chains were left out of co-occurrence clustering, as were five repertoires with anomalous nucleotide sharing. TCRdb mirrors the immuneACCESS table, restricted to in-frame sequences. Some clones are absent from its copies; in checked studies, under half trace to an unresolved V gene, and the reason for the others is unknown. The V and J calls and clone size were taken over from that table, and D and trimming were inferred from the DNA. This sample gives about 170,000 clones in total; approximately 80% of them show up just once. 0.75% to 0.8% of the sample goes to the ten largest clones.

The cohort consisted of approximately 690 healthy bone marrow donors. Cohort members were all nominally healthy when sampled, although unrecorded immune exposures were likely present. The donor tested CMV seronegative and was one of the 352 seronegative cohort members. A peripheral blood sample was provided by each donor, and peripheral blood mononuclear cells were used for TCR beta sequencing. Genomic DNA extraction from the blood cell samples was performed with the Qiagen DNeasy Blood Extraction Kit. The sequenced material came from PBMCs. The sequence derives from a female donor in good health and CMV-seronegative.

This receptor has the CDR3 CASSLYVQKTDTQYF. In nucleotides, the sequence is TGTGCCAGCAGCTTATATGTGCAGAAAACAGATACGCAGTATTTT. The rearrangement joined TRBV7-2 to TRBJ2-3, with no reliable assignment of the D segment. The germline ends are 12 bases apart after V is trimmed by 2 bases and J by 3 bases. From cysteine to phenylalanine, the CDR3 is 15 amino acids long. Left in the record is the CDR3 DNA by itself, 45 bases read in frame from the first base. CDR1 and CDR2, looked up from the germline V gene, are SGHTA and FQGNSA. With the rest looked up from the reference TRBV7-2 and TRBJ2-3 genes rather than sequenced, the full variable domain is GAGVSQSPSNKVTEKGKDVELRCDPISGHTALYWYRQSLGQGLEFLIYFQGNSAPDKSGLPSDRFSAERTGGSVSTLTIQRTQQEDSAVYLCASSLYVQKTDTQYFGPGTRLTVL.